This T cell receptor beta chain is drawn from a study of glioma-infiltrating T cells after dendritic cell vaccination (dated by TCRdb to about 2016). Study-level background: Of the 15 or so glioblastoma patients in the cohort, all drawn from Phase I and II dendritic cell vaccination trials, 9 were newly diagnosed and 6 had recurrent disease. The vaccine was prepared from monocyte-derived dendritic cells that were cultured for roughly seven days with IL-4 and GM-CSF and then pulsed overnight with autologous tumor lysate. Survival after dendritic cell vaccination was correlated with TCR sequencing metrics, such as TIL content and the overlap between tumor and blood repertoires. Between 2003 and 2012, patients were given autologous tumor lysate-pulsed dendritic cell vaccination. Three intradermal dendritic cell vaccine injections were administered to patients at biweekly intervals in the arm below the axilla. Tumor-infiltrating lymphocyte content was quantified and tumor and blood repertoires were compared in dendritic cell-vaccinated glioblastoma patients by deep sequencing of TCR beta CDR3 regions.

Spanning cysteine to phenylalanine, the CDR3 consists of 15 amino acids. CDR3 DNA only is kept here, 45 bases in frame from base 1. From the germline V gene, CDR1 is SGHRS and CDR2 is YFSETQ. Here V drops 6 bases and J drops 2 bases, and the junction holds 7 bases not matched to any gene. Details on this clone: No cognate antigen has been identified for it. Base qualities are not at hand, and no much larger clone is one base apart.

Selection of patients required sufficient residual fresh-frozen tumor tissue and over two years of available survival data. Although molecular status otherwise differed among the glioblastoma patients, no patient had an isocitrate dehydrogenase mutation. PBMC were collected before vaccination, two weeks after the third vaccination, and at tumor progression if progression occurred. The Qiagen DNeasy Blood extraction Kit was used to extract genomic DNA. The immunoSEQ assay amplified TCRB CDR3 regions from around 2.1 micrograms of genomic DNA, or from all available DNA when less than that amount was available. Multiplex PCR used 60 forward primers for TCR V beta segments and 13 reverse primers for J beta segments. To estimate reads per starting template, synthetic control templates were spiked into each sample at limiting dilution. Sequencing produced 87 bp reads on the Illumina HiSeq System. The source study handled its data this way. PCR and sequencing errors were removed by a nearest neighbor algorithm that merged closely related sequences. TCR overlap was defined as the percentage of unique tumor TCR beta sequences that were also found in the peripheral blood of the same patient. Held by TCRdb, this immuneACCESS table contains in-frame sequences only and omits some clones. Under half of the omission traces to an unresolved V gene where checked; the cause of the rest is unknown. That table supplies the V and J calls and clone size; D and trimming were determined from the DNA. A total of 75,000 to 100,000 clones appear in this sample, 75% to 85% of them only once. The top ten clones comprise 6% of the sample.

General conclusions and limits of the study: TCR clonality showed no direct relationship with survival, which suggests that a diverse polyclonal response may matter. The three-group TCR overlap response model was characterized as speculative, and prospective validation of the model was stated to be required. Longer time to progression and overall survival after dendritic cell vaccination were predicted by higher estimated pretreatment TIL content. The cohort was small and heterogeneous, and full blood and tumor sets were available for few patients, with initial-recurrent tumor pairs available for even fewer patients.

The receptor's source is a human donor with glioblastoma. Specimen: blood, collected before dendritic cell vaccination. The V gene is TRBV5-1 and the J gene is TRBJ2-3; 9 central nucleotides agree with TRBD1. The DNA sequence is given as TGCGCCAGCACGCCTAGGACAGGGGACACAGATACGCAGTATTTT. This gives the protein CASTPRTGDTDTQYF.